This entry features one T cell receptor beta chain sequence. Antigen unknown. The method was immunoSEQ multiplex PCR; TCRdb's version includes in-frame clones alone and lacks a portion of them. This table holds about 78,000 clones, roughly 86% found once. The sample comes from a study of T cells in localized non-small cell lung cancer. Overall study results and limits: Adjacent lung had a median around 60 of the 100 largest tumor clones.

The germline V gene has CDR1 KGHSH and CDR2 LQKENI. CDR3 size: 14 residues. Trimming left V 6 bases short and J 1 base short, with 12 bases between. Here the sequenced sample was peripheral blood, taken before any cancer treatment. The TCR originated in a man aged 40 to 75 with stage I lung adenocarcinoma. The rearrangement links TRBV18 to TRBJ1-1; a weak D match, TRBD1 (6 bases). This chain's CDR3 is CASSPDRWNTEAFF. The CDR3 nucleotides read TGTGCCAGCTCCCCGGACAGATGGAACACTGAAGCTTTCTTT.